The clone carrying this TCR beta chain was counted a single time. Sample-barcoded 5' priming and a J-beta primer mix drove a second PCR of about 6 to 12 cycles. From the 5' RACE reads, TCRdb called clonotypes with MiXCR, one entry per CDR3 protein. The sample shows around 900,000 distinct CDR3 sequences, roughly 47% of them seen only once. Germline CDR1 is DFQATT and CDR2 is SNEGSKA (reference sequence). The CDR3 extends over 13 amino acids. This sample is drawn from a study of blood T cells in healthy people across ages. This clonotype was obtained from a woman aged 55-69 years in good health. The genes are TRBV20-1 and TRBJ2-4, with D possibly matching TRBD2 (6 bases). The J call could be wrong; TRBJ2-7 is a better fit for the DNA end. The sequencing sample was made of blood. The CDR3 DNA is TGCAAAACCGGGACTCCCATGGGCTACGAGCAGTACTTC. Translating gives CKTGTPMGYEQYF.